Shown below are 14 T cell receptor beta chains from a single sample sequenced in a study of regulatory T cells in long-lasting Graves disease. Time point meaning: newly diagnosed GD, antithyroid drugs for less than 3 months. The TCR library was prepared using RNA isolated from PBMCs. Through Arm-PCR of CDR3 regions and iRepertoire HTBI primers, TCR beta libraries were built. Each CDR3 protein gets one entry after TCRdb re-called the multiplex PCR reads with MiXCR. The repertoire holds about 530,000 distinct CDR3 sequences, with approximately 16% as singletons. The data were also submitted as part of a second study, on T cells in Graves' hyperthyroidism and ophthalmopathy.

The sequencing used peripheral blood mononuclear cells (PBMCs), collected at new diagnosis, from a patient treated with antithyroid drugs. The receptor set was obtained from a woman aged 35-60 years with Graves disease.

This clonotype appeared many times. V gene TRBV5-4 combines with J gene TRBJ2-2, with TRBD2 identical over 10 bases. The CDR3 is 16 residues long. With 4 bases clipped from V and 7 bases from J, the junction kept 10 bases outside the gene matches. Per germline, CDR1 SGHNT and CDR2 YYREEE (reference sequence). This CDR3 is CASSRSGGALDGELFF. CDR3 in DNA: TGTGCCAGCAGCCGAAGCGGGGGGGCCCTCGACGGGGAGCTGTTTTTT.

This clonotype was seen at least ten times. This chain links TRBV3-1 with TRBJ1-2, with D unresolved. There are 14 residues in the CDR3. Germline CDR1 and CDR2: LGHDT and YNNKEL (reference sequence). V was clipped by 4 bases and J by 8 bases, with 17 bases between them. CDR3 sequence (DNA): TGTGCCAGCAGCCTTCGGACCAACAAAGACGGCTACACCTTC. Encoded protein: CASSLRTNKDGYTF.

This clonotype was observed at least ten times. V gene TRBV9 combines with J gene TRBJ1-6; D not resolved. The CDR3 has 14 amino acids. Trimming removed 3 bases at V and 6 bases at J, with 10 bases between. In germline, CDR1 is SGDLS, CDR2 YYNGEE. In DNA, the CDR3 is TGTGCCAGCAGCGCGTCGATAGTTAATTCACCCCTCCACTTT. This translates into CASSASIVNSPLHF.

This clonotype was observed at least ten times. CDR3 coding DNA: TGTGCCAGCAGTTACTCGTCCCCCAGGGGCTCCTACGAGCAGTACTTC. It specifies CASSYSSPRGSYEQYF. The chain employs TRBV6-6 and TRBJ2-7, with D perhaps TRBD1 (6 bases). CDR1 MNHNY and CDR2 SVGAGI come from the germline V gene (reference sequence). This CDR3 has 16 amino acids. V lost 0 bases and J 0 bases, leaving 12 bases between the germline ends.

This clonotype occurred a few times. The gene calls are TRBV29-1 and TRBJ1-2; no definite D call. With 4 bases removed from V and 6 bases from J, the gap between germline ends came to 15 bases. Per the germline V gene, CDR1 is SQVTM and CDR2 is ANQGSEA. This CDR3 contains 13 residues. CDR3 nucleotides: TGCAGCGTTGTATGGTGGGAGAGGGATGGCTACACCTTC. Protein sequence: CSVVWWERDGYTF.

This clonotype has a count of ten or more. The chain has TRBV20-1 and TRBJ1-2; possible D gene TRBD1, 6 bases. The germline V gene encodes CDR1 DFQATT and CDR2 SNEGSKA (reference sequence). Between the trimmed V and J ends, which lost 7 bases and 5 bases, there was a span of 17 bases. The CDR3 has 13 residues. The CDR3: CSVDRAPEYGYTF. Written as DNA, the CDR3 is TGCAGTGTGGACAGAGCCCCTGAGTATGGCTACACCTTC.

This clonotype was detected many times. This chain uses TRBV18 with TRBJ1-1; weak D call: TRBD1 (6 bases). Trimming took 5 bases from V and 6 from J, leaving 16 bases between them. This CDR3 has 14 residues. Germline V lookup: CDR1 KGHSH, CDR2 LQKENI. The chain's CDR3 is CASSASRGAAEAFF. Here the CDR3 DNA reads TGTGCCAGCTCAGCTTCCCGGGGGGCAGCTGAAGCTTTCTTT. The whole variable domain, filled in from reference TRBV18 and TRBJ1-1, reads NAGVMQNPRHLVRRRGQEARLRCSPMKGHSHVYWYRQLPEEGLKFMVYLQKENIIDESGMPKERFSAEFPKEGPSILRIQQVVRGDSAAYFCASSASRGAAEAFFGQGTRLTVV.

The chain joins TRBV12-3 or TRBV12-4 to TRBJ1-4; D uncertain. The germline V and J ends were trimmed by 3 bases and 8 bases, with 4 bases remaining between them. This CDR3 is built from 11 residues. The CDR3 reads CASSFKEKLFF. The CDR3 DNA is TGTGCCAGCAGTTTTAAGGAAAAACTGTTTTTT.

The table lists this clonotype with many counts. The chain links TRBV18 to TRBJ2-1; no clear D gene. Germline lookup yields CDR1 KGHSH and CDR2 LQKENI. Trimming cost V 8 bases and J 6 bases, with 11 bases left between them. CDR3 length: 12 amino acids. As DNA, the CDR3 is TGTGCCAGCAGCCCACAGCGCAATGAGCAGTTCTTC. It yields the protein CASSPQRNEQFF.

This clonotype was observed at least ten times. The chain employs TRBV9 and TRBJ2-6; D may be TRBD1 (6 bases). Germline lookup yields CDR1 SGDLS and CDR2 YYNGEE. The CDR3 has 19 amino acids. V was cut by 0 bases and J by 1 base, with 17 bases left in between. The CDR3, as DNA: TGTGCCAGCAGCGTAGATTGGGGGCTAAAAGATTCTGGGGCCAACGTCCTGACTTTC. Translation: CASSVDWGLKDSGANVLTF.

Many counts were recorded for this clonotype. The chain joins TRBV28 to TRBJ2-7; 10 nucleotides align to TRBD2. The CDR3 totals 15 residues. The V segment lost 5 bases and the J segment 2 bases; nucleotides outside the gene matches: 6. Germline V gene data show CDR1 as MDHEN and CDR2 as SYDVKM. The CDR3 sequence: CASSAGSGGTYEQYF. In DNA form, the CDR3 reads TGTGCCAGCAGTGCGGGTAGCGGGGGGACCTACGAGCAGTACTTC.

Ten or more counts support this clonotype. J is TRBJ1-1 and V is TRBV7-2; D unclear. V lost 5 bases to trimming and J lost 3 bases, with 13 bases between them. The CDR3 runs 14 residues. Germline V gene lookup returns CDR1 SGHTA and CDR2 FQGNSA. The CDR3 DNA is TGTGCCAGCAGCGGCGCGCCGATACACACTGAAGCTTTCTTT. Protein: CASSGAPIHTEAFF.

This clonotype was seen a handful of times. The gene calls are TRBV4-1 and TRBJ1-5, with a tentative D call TRBD1 (6 bases). Per germline, CDR1 MGHRA and CDR2 YSYEKL. Trimming shortened V by 0 bases and J by 6 bases, and 9 bases separated the two germline ends. The CDR3 contains 14 residues. Written as DNA, the CDR3 is TGCGCCAGCAGCCAAGATACAGGGAGTCAGCCCCAGCATTTT. Translation gives CASSQDTGSQPQHF.

This clonotype was picked up many times. The chain combines TRBV12-3 or TRBV12-4 with TRBJ1-2; D is unclear. The CDR3 length is 12 residues. V lost 5 bases to trimming and J lost 2 bases, with 6 bases between them. CDR3 protein: CASSPTNYGYTF. The CDR3 DNA is TGTGCCAGCAGTCCAACAAACTATGGCTACACCTTC.